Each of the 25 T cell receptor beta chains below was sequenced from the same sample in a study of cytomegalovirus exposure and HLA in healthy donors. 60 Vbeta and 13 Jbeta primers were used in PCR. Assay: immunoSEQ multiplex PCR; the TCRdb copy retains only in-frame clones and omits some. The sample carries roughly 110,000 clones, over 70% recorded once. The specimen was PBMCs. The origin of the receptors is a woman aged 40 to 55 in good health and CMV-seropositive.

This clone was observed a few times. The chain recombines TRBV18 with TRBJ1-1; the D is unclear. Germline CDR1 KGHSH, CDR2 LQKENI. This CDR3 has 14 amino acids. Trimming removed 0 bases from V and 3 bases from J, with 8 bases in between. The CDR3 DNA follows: TGTGCCAGCTCACCACCAATCCCGTACACTGAAGCTTTCTTT. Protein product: CASSPPIPYTEAFF.

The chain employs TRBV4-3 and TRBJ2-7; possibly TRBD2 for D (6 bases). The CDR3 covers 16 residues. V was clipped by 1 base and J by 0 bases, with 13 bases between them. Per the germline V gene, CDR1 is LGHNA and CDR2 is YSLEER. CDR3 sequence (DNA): TGCGCCAGCAGCCAAGTAGCTACTAGCCCCTCCTACGAGCAGTACTTC. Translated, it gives CASSQVATSPSYEQYF.

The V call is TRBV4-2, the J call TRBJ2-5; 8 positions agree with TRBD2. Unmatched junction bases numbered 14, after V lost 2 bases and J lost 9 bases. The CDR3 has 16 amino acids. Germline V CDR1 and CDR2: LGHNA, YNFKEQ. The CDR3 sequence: CASSQPRGGAAKAQYF. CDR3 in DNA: TGTGCCAGCAGCCAACCTCGGGGGGGGGCCGCGAAGGCCCAGTACTTC.

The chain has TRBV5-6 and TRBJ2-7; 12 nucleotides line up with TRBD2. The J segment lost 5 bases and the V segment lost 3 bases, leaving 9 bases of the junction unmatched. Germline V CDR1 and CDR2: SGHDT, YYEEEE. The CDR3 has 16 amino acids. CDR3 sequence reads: CASSSGLAGWFDEQYF. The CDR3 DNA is TGTGCCAGCAGCTCGGGACTAGCGGGTTGGTTCGACGAGCAGTACTTC.

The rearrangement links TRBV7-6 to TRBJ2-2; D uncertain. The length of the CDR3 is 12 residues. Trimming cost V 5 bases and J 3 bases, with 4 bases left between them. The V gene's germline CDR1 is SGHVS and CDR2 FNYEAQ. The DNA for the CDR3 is TGTGCCAGCAGCCTCCACACCGGGGAGCTGTTTTTT. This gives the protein CASSLHTGELFF. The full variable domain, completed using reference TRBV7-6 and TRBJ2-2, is GAGVSQSPRYKVTKRGQDVALRCDPISGHVSLYWYRQALGQGPEFLTYFNYEAQQDKSGLPNDRFSAERPEGSISTLTIQRTEQRDSAMYRCASSLHTGELFFGEGSRLTVL.

CDR3 DNA sequence: TGTGCCAGCAGCACTGTACTAGCGGGGCCTGGAGAGACCCAGTACTTC. Translating it yields CASSTVLAGPGETQYF. This chain links TRBV9 with TRBJ2-5; 10 nucleotides line up with TRBD2. V shed 4 bases and J 4 bases; nucleotides not matched to a gene: 10. The CDR3 covers 16 residues. Germline CDR1 and CDR2: SGDLS and YYNGEE.

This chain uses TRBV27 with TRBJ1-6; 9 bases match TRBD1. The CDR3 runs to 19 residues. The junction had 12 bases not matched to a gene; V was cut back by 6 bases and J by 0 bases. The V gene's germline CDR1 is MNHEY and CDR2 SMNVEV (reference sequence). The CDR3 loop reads CASRTGTGSPSSYNSPLHF. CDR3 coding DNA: TGTGCCAGCAGGACGGGGACAGGGAGCCCCAGCTCCTATAATTCACCCCTCCACTTT.

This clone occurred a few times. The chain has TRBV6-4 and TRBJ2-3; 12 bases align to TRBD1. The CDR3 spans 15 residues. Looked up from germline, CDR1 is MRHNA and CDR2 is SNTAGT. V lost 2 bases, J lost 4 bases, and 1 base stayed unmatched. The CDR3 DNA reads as TGTGCCAGCAGTGACGGGACAGGGGGCGCAGATACGCAGTATTTT. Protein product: CASSDGTGGADTQYF.

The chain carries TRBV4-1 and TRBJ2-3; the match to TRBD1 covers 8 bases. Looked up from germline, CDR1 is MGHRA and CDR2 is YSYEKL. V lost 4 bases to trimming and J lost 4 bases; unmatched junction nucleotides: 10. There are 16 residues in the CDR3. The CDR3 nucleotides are TGCGCCAGCAGCCGTGCCCTAGGACAGGGAGCAGATACGCAGTATTTT. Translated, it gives CASSRALGQGADTQYF.

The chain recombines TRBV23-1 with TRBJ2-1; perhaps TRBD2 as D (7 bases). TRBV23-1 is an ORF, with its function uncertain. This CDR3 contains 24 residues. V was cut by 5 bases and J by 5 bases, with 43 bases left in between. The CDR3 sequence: CASSGPSKWGHTGREPPVDNEQFF. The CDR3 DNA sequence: TGCGCCAGCAGTGGTCCCTCAAAATGGGGCCACACAGGGAGGGAGCCGCCGGTGGACAATGAGCAGTTCTTC.

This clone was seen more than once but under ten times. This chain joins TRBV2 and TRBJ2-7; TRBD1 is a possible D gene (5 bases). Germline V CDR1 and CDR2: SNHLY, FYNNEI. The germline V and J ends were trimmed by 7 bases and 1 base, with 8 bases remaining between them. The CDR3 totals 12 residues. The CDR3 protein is CASTTESYEQYF. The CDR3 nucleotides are TGTGCCAGCACGACAGAGTCCTACGAGCAGTACTTC.

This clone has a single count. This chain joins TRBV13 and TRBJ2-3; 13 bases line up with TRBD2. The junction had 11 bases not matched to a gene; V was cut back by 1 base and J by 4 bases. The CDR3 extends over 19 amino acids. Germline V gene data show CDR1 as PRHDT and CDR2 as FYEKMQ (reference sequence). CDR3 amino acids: CASSLDPRTSGRFADTQYF. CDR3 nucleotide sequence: TGTGCCAGCAGCTTAGACCCCCGGACTAGCGGGAGATTCGCAGATACGCAGTATTTT. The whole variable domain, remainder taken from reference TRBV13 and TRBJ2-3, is AAGVIQSPRHLIKEKRETATLKCYPIPRHDTVYWYQQGPGQDPQFLISFYEKMQSDKGSIPDRFSAQQFSDYHSELNMSSLELGDSALYFCASSLDPRTSGRFADTQYFGPGTRLTVL.

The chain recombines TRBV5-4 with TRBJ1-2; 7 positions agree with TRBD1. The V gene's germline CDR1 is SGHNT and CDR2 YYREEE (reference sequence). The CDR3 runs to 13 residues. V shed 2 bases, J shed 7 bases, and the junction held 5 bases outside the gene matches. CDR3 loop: CASSLPGGAGYTF. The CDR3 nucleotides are TGTGCCAGCAGCTTACCAGGGGGAGCTGGCTACACCTTC. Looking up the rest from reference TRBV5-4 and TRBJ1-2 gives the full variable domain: ETGVTQSPTHLIKTRGQQVTLRCSSQSGHNTVSWYQQALGQGPQFIFQYYREEENGRGNFPPRFSGLQFPNYSSELNVNALELDDSALYLCASSLPGGAGYTFGSGTRLTVV.

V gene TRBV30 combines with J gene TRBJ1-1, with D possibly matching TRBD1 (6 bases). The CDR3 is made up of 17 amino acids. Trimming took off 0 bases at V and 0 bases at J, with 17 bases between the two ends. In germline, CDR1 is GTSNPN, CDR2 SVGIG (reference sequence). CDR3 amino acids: CAWSVGARYILNTEAFF. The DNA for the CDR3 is TGTGCCTGGAGTGTGGGGGCCCGGTACATTTTGAACACTGAAGCTTTCTTT.

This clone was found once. The CDR3: CASSNFAPGLAGGPYEQYF. Here the CDR3 DNA reads TGTGCCAGCAGCAACTTCGCTCCGGGACTAGCGGGAGGGCCCTACGAGCAGTACTTC. This sequence joins TRBV21-1 and TRBJ2-7; the DNA was not used to check the table's D call, TRBD2. TRBV21-1 corresponds to a pseudogene. The CDR3 is 19 residues long.

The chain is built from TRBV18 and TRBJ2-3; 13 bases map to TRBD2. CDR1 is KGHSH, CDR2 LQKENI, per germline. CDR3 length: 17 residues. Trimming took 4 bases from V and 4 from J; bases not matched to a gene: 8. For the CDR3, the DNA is TGTGCCAGCTCACGACTAGCGGGAGGCCTTAGCGCAGATACGCAGTATTTT. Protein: CASSRLAGGLSADTQYF.

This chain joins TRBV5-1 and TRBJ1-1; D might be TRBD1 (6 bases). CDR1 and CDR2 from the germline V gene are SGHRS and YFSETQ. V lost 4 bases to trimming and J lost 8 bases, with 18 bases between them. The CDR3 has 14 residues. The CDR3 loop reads CASSPRKGVPEAFF. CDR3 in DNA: TGCGCCAGCAGCCCGAGGAAGGGGGTTCCCGAAGCTTTCTTT.

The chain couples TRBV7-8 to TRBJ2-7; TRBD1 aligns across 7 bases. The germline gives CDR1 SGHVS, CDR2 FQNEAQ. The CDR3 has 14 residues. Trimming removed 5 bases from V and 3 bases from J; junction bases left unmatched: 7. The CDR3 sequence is CASSKQTGIYEQYF. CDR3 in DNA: TGTGCCAGCAGCAAACAGACAGGGATCTACGAGCAGTACTTC.

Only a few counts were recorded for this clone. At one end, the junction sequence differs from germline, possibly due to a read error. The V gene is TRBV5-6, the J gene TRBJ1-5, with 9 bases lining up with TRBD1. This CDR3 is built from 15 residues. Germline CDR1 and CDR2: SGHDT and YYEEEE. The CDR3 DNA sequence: TGTGCCAGCAGCCGAGGACAGGGGAGCAGTCAGCCCCAGCATTTT. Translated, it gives CASSRGQGSSQPQHF.

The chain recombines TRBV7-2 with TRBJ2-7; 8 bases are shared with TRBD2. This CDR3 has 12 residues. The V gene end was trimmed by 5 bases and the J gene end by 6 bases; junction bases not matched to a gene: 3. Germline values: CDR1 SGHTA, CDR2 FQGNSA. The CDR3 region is CASSIREGEQYF. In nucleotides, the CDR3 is TGTGCCAGCAGCATCCGGGAGGGCGAGCAGTACTTC.

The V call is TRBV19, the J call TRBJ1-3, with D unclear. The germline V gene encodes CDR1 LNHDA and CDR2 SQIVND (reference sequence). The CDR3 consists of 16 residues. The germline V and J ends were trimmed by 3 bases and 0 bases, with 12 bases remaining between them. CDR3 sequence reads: CASSMLSYLSGNTIYF. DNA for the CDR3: TGTGCCAGTAGTATGCTCAGTTACCTCTCTGGAAACACCATATATTTT. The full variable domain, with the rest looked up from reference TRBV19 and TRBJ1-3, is DGGITQSPKYLFRKEGQNVTLSCEQNLNHDAMYWYRQDPGQGLRLIYYSQIVNDFQKGDIAEGYSVSREKKESFPLTVTSAQKNPTAFYLCASSMLSYLSGNTIYFGEGSWLTVV.

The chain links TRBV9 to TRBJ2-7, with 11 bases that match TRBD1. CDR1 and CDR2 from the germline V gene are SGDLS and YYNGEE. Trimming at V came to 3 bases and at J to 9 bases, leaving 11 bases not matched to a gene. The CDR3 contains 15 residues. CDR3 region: CASSAPDRGPDVQYF. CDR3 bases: TGTGCCAGCAGCGCACCGGACAGGGGGCCAGACGTGCAGTACTTC.

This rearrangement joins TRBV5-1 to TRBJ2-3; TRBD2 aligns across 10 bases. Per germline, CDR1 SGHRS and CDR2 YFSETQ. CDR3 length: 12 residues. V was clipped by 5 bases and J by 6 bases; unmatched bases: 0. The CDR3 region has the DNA TGCGCCAGCAGGGGACTAGCGGATACGCAGTATTTT. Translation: CASRGLADTQYF.

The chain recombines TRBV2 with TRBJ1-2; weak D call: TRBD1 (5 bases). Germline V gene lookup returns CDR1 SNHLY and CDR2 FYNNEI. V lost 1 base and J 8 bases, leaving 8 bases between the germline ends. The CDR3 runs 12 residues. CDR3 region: CASSEVQGGYTF. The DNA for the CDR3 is TGTGCCAGCAGTGAAGTCCAGGGCGGCTACACCTTC.

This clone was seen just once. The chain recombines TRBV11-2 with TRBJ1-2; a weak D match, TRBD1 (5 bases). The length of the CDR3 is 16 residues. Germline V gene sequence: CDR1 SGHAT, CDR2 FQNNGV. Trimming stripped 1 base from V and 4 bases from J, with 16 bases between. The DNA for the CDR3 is TGTGCCAGCAGCTTAGGGGGGGGTCAGGTCATCTATGGCTACACCTTC. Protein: CASSLGGGQVIYGYTF. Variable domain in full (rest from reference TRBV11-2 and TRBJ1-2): EAGVAQSPRYKIIEKRQSVAFWCNPISGHATLYWYQQILGQGPKLLIQFQNNGVVDDSQLPKDRFSAERLKGVDSTLKIQPAKLEDSAVYLCASSLGGGQVIYGYTFGSGTRLTVV.